This entry features one T cell receptor beta chain sequence. This sample is drawn from a study of T cell changes during pregnancy in multiple sclerosis. The method was immunoSEQ multiplex PCR; TCRdb's version includes in-frame clones alone and lacks a portion of them. The profile shows about 100,000 clones, 90% to 95% of them singletons. The source material was peripheral blood, sampled before pregnancy. This TCR was recovered from a female donor with multiple sclerosis, enrolled in a pregnancy study.

Here the CDR3 reads CASSLGRAGPTDTQYF. CDR3 sequence (DNA): TGTGCCAGCAGCTTAGGCCGAGCGGGTCCCACAGATACGCAGTATTTT. The chain recombines TRBV11-3 with TRBJ2-3; weak D call: TRBD2 (6 bases). The CDR3 spans 16 residues. Germline V gene lookup returns CDR1 SGHNT and CDR2 YENEEA. V was shortened by 1 base and J by 2 bases, with 13 bases between the two germline ends.